One and the same sample provided the 5 T cell receptor beta chains below, sequenced in a study of graft-versus-host responses after intestinal transplantation. These receptors are not linked to any known antigen. Some clones are missing from TCRdb's copy, which holds only in-frame ones; the method was immunoSEQ multiplex PCR. The sample lists some 120,000 clones; 93% were seen once. The specimen was unstimulated CD8+ T cells sorted from spleen or lymph node cells, collected before transplant. Receptor source: a human donor who was the organ donor for an intestinal transplant.

This chain joins TRBV4-3 and TRBJ1-2; no clear D. This CDR3 contains 13 residues. Trimming removed 0 bases at V and 4 bases at J, with 6 bases between. In germline, CDR1 is LGHNA, CDR2 YSLEER. CDR3 protein: CASSQEGFYGYTF. The CDR3, as DNA: TGCGCCAGCAGCCAAGAGGGCTTCTATGGCTACACCTTC.

The chain carries TRBV29-1 and TRBJ2-1; 12 bases map to TRBD2. This CDR3 is built from 14 residues. Germline V lookup: CDR1 SQVTM, CDR2 ANQGSEA. V was pared by 6 bases and J by 7 bases, with 7 bases of the junction left unmatched. CDR3: CSVALAGGPNEQFF. The CDR3 DNA reads TGCAGCGTGGCTCTAGCGGGAGGGCCAAATGAGCAGTTCTTC.

The chain employs TRBV5-6 and TRBJ2-7; the match to TRBD1 covers 7 bases. Unmatched junction bases numbered 9, after V lost 3 bases and J lost 3 bases. The CDR3 consists of 15 residues. CDR1 and CDR2 from the germline V gene are SGHDT and YYEEEE. CDR3 residues: CASSSRDSPLYEQYF. The CDR3 bases are TGTGCCAGCAGCTCCCGGGACAGTCCTCTCTACGAGCAGTACTTC.

CDR3 DNA sequence: TGTGCCAGCAGTGAGGGGAGTGAAGCTTTCTTT. Its protein product is CASSEGSEAFF. The chain recombines TRBV25-1 with TRBJ1-1; D gene ambiguous. CDR3 length: 11 amino acids. CDR1 and CDR2 from the germline V gene are MGHDK and SYGVNS. V was pared by 3 bases and J by 7 bases, with 6 bases between.

The CDR3 protein is CASSLYVGTYEQYF. CDR3 sequence (DNA): TGTGCCAGCAGTTTATACGTAGGCACCTACGAGCAGTACTTC. The chain is built from TRBV28 and TRBJ2-7; D uncertain. CDR3 length equals 14 residues. Trimming cost V 1 base and J 2 bases, with 9 bases left between them. CDR1 is MDHEN, CDR2 SYDVKM, per germline.